What follows is one TCR beta chain and its context. This sample was taken from a study of cytomegalovirus exposure and HLA in healthy donors. This CDR3 contains 17 residues. Per the germline V gene, CDR1 is SGHAT and CDR2 is FQNNGV. Trimming removed 1 base at V and 3 bases at J, with 18 bases between. The PCR was carried out with 60 Vbeta primers and 13 Jbeta primers. The data were produced by immunoSEQ multiplex PCR, yet TCRdb's version contains in-frame clones alone and is incomplete. Of about 110,000 clones detected, about 70% appear once; the ten largest clones hold more than 2%. The clonotype originates from a man aged 45-65 years in good health and CMV-seropositive. Sequencing was performed on PBMCs. This rearrangement joins TRBV11-2 to TRBJ1-2; maybe TRBD1 (6 bases). CDR3 protein: CASSLGPPSQGHYGYTF. The CDR3 DNA sequence: TGTGCCAGCAGCTTAGGCCCTCCCTCACAGGGACACTATGGCTACACCTTC.